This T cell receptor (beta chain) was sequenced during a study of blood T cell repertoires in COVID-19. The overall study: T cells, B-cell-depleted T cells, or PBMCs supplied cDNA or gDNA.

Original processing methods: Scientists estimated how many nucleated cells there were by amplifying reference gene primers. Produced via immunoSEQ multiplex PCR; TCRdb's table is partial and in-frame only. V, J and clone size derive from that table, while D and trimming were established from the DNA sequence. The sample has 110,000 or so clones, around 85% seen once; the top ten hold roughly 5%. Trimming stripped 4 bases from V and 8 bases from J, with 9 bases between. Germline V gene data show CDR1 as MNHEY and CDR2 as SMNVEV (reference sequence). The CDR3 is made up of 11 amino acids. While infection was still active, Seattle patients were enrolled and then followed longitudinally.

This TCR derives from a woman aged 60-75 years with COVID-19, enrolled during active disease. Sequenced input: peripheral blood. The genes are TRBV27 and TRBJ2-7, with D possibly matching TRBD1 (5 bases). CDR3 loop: CASSSPGKQYF. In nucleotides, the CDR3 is TGTGCCAGCAGTTCCCCAGGGAAGCAGTACTTC.